This entry concerns a single T cell receptor beta chain. Its antigen is unidentified. At the Johns Hopkins FTIC core, DNA taken from cultured CD4+ T cells was sequenced by way of the Oncomine TCR Beta short-read assay. Each CDR3 protein is one row after TCRdb ran MiXCR on the PCR reads. Here the sample spans about 25,000 distinct CDR3 sequences, less than 40% being singletons. Time point denoted: late sampling 161 to 241 days after vaccination in three convalescent patients. Regarding treatment: approximately 9-day PBMC culture with coronavirus spike peptide pools or control peptides (ViraFEST assay). Germline values: CDR1 SGHNT, CDR2 YYREEE (reference sequence). The trim removed 2 bases at V and 5 bases at J, leaving 2 bases unmatched. This CDR3 contains 13 residues. These data are taken from a study of vaccination and CD4 T cells after COVID-19. Turning to the study itself: Mild disease affected eight to ten convalescent patients and severe disease one, all SARS-CoV-2 positive by nasal swab PCR. Blood was drawn a median around 66 days post second dose, range 14 to 241. After vaccination, three convalescent patients were sampled at day 14 and at days 161 to 241.

Sequencing was performed on CD4+ T cells from blood, cultured in vitro, taken about 7 months after SARS-CoV-2 vaccination. This receptor was identified in a human donor who had recovered from COVID-19. V usage is TRBV5-4 and J usage is TRBJ2-5, with 8 bases lining up with TRBD2. CDR3 protein: CASSFGRDETQYF. In DNA form, the CDR3 reads TGTGCCAGCAGCTTCGGGAGGGATGAGACCCAGTACTTC.